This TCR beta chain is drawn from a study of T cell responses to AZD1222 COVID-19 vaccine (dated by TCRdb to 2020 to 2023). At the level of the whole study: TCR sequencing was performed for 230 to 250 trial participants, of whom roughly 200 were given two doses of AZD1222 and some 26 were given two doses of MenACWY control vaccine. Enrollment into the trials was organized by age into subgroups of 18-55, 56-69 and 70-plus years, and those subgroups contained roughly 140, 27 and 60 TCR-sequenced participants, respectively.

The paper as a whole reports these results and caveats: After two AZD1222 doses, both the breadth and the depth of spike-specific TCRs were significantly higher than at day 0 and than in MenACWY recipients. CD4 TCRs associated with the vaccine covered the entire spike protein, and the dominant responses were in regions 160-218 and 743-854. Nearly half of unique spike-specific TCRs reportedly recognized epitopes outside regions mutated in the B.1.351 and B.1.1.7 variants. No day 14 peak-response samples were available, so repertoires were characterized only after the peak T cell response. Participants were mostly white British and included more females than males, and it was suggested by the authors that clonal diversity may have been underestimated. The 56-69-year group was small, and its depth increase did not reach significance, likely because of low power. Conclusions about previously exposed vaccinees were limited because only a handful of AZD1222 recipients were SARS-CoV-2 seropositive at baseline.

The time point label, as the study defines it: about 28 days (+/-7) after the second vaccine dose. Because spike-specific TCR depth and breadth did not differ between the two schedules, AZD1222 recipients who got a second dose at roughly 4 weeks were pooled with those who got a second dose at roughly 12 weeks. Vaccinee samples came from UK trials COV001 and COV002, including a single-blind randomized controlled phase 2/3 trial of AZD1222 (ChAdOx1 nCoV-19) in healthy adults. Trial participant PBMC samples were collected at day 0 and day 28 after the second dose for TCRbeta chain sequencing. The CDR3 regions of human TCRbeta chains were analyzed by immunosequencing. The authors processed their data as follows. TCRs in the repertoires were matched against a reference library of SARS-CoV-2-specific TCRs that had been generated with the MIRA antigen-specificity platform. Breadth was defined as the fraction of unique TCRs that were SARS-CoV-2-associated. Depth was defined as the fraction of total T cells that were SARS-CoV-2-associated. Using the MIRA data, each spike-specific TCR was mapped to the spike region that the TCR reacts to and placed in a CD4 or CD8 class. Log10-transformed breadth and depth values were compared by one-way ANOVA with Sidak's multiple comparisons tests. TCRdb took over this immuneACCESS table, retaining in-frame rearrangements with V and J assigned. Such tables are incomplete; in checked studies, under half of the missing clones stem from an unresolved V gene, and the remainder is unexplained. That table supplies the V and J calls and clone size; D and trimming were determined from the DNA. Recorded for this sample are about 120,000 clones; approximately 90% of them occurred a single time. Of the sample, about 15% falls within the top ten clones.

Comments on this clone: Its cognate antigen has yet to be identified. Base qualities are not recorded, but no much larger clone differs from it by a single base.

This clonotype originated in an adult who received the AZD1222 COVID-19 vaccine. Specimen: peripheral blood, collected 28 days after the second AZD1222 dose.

In nucleotides, the sequence is TGTGCCATATGGGGAGGGGCGGACTATGGCTACACCTTC. Translated, it reads CAIWGGADYGYTF. The chain employs TRBV10-3 and TRBJ1-2; possibly the D gene is TRBD1, per 5 matching bases. CDR1 ENHRY and CDR2 SYGVKD are derived from the germline V gene. Reading from cysteine to phenylalanine, the CDR3 counts 13 amino acids. Only the CDR3 region is kept as DNA, spanning 39 bases read in frame from base 1. V is pared back by 9 bases and J by 3 bases, with 14 bases lying between the germline termini.